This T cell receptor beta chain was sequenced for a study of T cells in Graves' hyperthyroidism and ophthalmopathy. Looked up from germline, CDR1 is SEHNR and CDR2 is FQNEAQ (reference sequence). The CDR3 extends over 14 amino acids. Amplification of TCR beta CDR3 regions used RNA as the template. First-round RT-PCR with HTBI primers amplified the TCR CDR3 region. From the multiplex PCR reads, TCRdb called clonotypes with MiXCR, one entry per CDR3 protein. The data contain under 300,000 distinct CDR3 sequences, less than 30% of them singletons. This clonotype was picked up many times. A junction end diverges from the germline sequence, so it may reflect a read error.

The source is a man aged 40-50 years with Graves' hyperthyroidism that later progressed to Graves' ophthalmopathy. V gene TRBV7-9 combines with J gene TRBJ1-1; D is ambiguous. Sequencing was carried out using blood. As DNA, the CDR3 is TGTGCCAGCACCCAGACGGGAATGAACGCTGAAGCTTTCTTT. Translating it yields CASTQTGMNAEAFF.